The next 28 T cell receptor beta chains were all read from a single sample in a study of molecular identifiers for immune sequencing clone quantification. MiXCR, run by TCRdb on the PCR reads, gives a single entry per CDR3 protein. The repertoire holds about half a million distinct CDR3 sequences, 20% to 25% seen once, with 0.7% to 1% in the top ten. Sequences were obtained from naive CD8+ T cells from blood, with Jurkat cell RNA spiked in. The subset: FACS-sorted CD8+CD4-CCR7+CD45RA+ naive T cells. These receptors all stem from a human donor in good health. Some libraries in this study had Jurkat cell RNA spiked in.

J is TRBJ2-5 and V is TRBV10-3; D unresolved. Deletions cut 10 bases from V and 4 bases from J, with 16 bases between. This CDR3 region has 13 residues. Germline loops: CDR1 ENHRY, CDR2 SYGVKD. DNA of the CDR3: TGTGCCACGAGGATCCCTTTGGCAGAGACCCAGTACTTC. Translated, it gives CATRIPLAETQYF.

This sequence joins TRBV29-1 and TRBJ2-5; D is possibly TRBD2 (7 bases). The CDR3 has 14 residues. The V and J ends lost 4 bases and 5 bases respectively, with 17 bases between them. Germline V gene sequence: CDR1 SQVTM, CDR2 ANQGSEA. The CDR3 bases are TGCAGCGTTGTACCGGGGGGCGAGGGGGAGACCCAGTACTTC. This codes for CSVVPGGEGETQYF.

The CDR3 coding sequence is TGCGCCAGCAGCCAAGATCCGAACAAGGGGCTGAGCTCCTACAATGAGCAGTACTTC. It is translated as CASSQDPNKGLSSYNEQYF. This chain links TRBV4-3 with TRBJ2-7; D is perhaps TRBD1 (5 bases). V was pared by 0 bases and J by 7 bases, with 28 bases between. This CDR3 spans 19 amino acids. Germline V gene data show CDR1 as LGHNA and CDR2 as YSLEER.

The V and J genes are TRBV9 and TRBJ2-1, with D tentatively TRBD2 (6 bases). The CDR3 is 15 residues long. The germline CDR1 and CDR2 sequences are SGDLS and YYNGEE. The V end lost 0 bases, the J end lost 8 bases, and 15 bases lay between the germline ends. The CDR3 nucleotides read TGTGCCAGCAGCGTAGAGGTTAGCGGTAATGATGAGCAGTTCTTC. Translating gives CASSVEVSGNDEQFF.

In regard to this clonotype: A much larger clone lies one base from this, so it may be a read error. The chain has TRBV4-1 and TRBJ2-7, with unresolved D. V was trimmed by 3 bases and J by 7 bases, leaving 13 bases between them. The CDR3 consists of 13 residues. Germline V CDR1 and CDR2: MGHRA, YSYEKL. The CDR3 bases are TGCGCCAGCAGCCAGACGATTGGCAGTGAGCAGTACTTC. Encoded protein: CASSQTIGSEQYF.

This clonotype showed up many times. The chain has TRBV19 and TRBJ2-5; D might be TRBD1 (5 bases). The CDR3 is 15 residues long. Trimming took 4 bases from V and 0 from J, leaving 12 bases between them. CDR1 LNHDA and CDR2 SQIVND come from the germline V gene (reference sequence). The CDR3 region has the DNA TGTGCCAGTAGTAAGACAGACGGGTACCAAGAGACCCAGTACTTC. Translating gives CASSKTDGYQETQYF.

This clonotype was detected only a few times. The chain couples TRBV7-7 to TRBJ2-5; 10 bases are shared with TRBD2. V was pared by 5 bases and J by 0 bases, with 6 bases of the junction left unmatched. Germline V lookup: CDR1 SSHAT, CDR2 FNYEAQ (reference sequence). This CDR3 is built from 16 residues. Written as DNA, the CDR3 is TGTGCCAGCAGCCCCACCGGGACTAGCGACCAAGAGACCCAGTACTTC. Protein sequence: CASSPTGTSDQETQYF.

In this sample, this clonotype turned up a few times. The CDR3: CASRRLAGGAEGNEQFF. The CDR3 DNA sequence: TGTGCCAGCAGAAGACTAGCGGGGGGGGCCGAGGGCAATGAGCAGTTCTTC. The J gene is TRBJ2-1, the V gene TRBV6-2 or TRBV6-3; 14 nucleotides align to TRBD2. The CDR3 length is 17 residues. Trimming cost V 6 bases and J 6 bases; bases outside gene matches: 10. Germline assignment: CDR1 MNHEY and CDR2 SVGEGT.

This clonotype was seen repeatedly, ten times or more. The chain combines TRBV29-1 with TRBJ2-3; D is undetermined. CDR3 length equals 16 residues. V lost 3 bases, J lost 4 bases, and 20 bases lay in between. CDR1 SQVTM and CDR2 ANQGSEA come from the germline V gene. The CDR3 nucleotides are TGCAGCGTTGAGGTGGTAACAGACCTCAACGCAGATACGCAGTATTTT. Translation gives CSVEVVTDLNADTQYF.

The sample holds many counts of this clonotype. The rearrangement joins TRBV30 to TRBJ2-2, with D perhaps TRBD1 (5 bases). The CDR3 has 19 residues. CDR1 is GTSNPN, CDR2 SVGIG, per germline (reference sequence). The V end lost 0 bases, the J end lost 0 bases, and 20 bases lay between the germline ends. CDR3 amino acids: CAWSVQSQGANSNTGELFF. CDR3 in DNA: TGTGCCTGGAGTGTACAAAGCCAGGGTGCAAATTCGAACACCGGGGAGCTGTTTTTT.

The CDR3 is CASSRLKGGWLQPQHF. In nucleotides, the CDR3 is TGTGCCAGCAGCCGACTCAAGGGGGGTTGGTTGCAGCCCCAGCATTTT. The gene calls are TRBV27 and TRBJ1-5; a possible D gene is TRBD1 (6 bases). The CDR3 is 16 amino acids. V was clipped by 6 bases and J by 7 bases, with 22 bases between them. Germline lookup yields CDR1 MNHEY and CDR2 SMNVEV (reference sequence).

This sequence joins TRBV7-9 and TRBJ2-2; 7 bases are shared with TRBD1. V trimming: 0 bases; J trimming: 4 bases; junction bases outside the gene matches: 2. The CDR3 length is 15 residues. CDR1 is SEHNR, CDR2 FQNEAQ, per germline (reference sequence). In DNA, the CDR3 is TGTGCCAGCAGCTTAGCGGGGACAGTCACCGGGGAGCTGTTTTTT. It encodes CASSLAGTVTGELFF. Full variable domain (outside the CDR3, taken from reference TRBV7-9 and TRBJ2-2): DTGVSQNPRHKITKRGQNVTFRCDPISEHNRLYWYRQTLGQGPEFLTYFQNEAQLEKSRLLSDRFSAERPKGSFSTLEIQRTEQGDSAMYLCASSLAGTVTGELFFGEGSRLTVL.

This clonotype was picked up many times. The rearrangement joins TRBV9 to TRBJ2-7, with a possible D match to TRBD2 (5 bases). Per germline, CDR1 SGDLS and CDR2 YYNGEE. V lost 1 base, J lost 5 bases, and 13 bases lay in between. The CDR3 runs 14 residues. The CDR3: CASSVSLAGNEQYF. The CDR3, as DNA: TGTGCCAGCAGCGTAAGCCTAGCTGGAAACGAGCAGTACTTC.

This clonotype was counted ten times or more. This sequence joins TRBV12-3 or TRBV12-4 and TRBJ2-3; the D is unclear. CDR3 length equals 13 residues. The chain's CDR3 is CGSSLAPPDTQYF. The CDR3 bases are TGTGGGAGTAGCCTCGCGCCCCCAGATACGCAGTATTTT.

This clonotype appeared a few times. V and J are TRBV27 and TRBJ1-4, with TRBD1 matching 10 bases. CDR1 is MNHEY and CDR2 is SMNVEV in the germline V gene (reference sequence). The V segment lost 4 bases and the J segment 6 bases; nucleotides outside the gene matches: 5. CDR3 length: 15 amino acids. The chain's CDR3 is CASSSPGTGDEKLFF. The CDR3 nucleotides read TGTGCCAGCAGTTCCCCCGGGACAGGGGATGAAAAACTGTTTTTT.

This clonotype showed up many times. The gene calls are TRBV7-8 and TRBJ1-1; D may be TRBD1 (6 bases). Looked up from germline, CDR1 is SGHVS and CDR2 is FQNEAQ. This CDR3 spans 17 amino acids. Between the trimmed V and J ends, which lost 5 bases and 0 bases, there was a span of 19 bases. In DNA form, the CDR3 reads TGTGCCAGCAGCGTTACGAATCTGGGGGCTATGAACACTGAAGCTTTCTTT. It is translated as CASSVTNLGAMNTEAFF.

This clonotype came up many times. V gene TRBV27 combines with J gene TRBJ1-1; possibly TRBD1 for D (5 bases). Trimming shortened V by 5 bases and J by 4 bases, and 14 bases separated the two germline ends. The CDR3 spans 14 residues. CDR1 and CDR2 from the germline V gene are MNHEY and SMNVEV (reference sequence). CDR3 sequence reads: CASSTLGVGTEAFF. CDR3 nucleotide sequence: TGTGCCAGCAGTACACTGGGGGTAGGCACTGAAGCTTTCTTT.

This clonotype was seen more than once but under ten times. CDR3 residues: CASSYSRAVEQYF. The CDR3 DNA is TGTGCCAGCAGTTACAGCCGGGCTGTGGAGCAGTACTTC. The chain uses TRBV6-5 and TRBJ2-7; no clear D. V lost 2 bases to trimming and J lost 7 bases, with 12 bases between them. CDR3 length equals 13 residues. Germline loops: CDR1 MNHEY, CDR2 SVGAGI.

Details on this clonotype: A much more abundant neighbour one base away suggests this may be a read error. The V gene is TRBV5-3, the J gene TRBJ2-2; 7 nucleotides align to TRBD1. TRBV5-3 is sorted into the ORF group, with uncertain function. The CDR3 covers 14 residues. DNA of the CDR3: TGTGCCAGCAGCTTGAGGACAGGCGCCGGGGAGCTGTTTTTT. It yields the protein CASSLRTGAGELFF.

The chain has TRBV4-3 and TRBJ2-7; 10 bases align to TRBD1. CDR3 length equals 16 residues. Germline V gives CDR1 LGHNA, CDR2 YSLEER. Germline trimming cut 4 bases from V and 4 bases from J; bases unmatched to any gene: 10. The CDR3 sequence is CASSRQPGQGTYEQYF. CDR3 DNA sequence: TGCGCCAGCAGCCGCCAACCGGGACAGGGGACTTACGAGCAGTACTTC.

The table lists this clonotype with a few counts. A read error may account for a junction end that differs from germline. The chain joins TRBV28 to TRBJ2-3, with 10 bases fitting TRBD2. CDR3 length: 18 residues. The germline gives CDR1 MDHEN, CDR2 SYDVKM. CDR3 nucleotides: TGTACCAGCAGTTTAATCACCCGATTAACTAGCGGGATAGATACGCAGTATTTT. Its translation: CTSSLITRLTSGIDTQYF.

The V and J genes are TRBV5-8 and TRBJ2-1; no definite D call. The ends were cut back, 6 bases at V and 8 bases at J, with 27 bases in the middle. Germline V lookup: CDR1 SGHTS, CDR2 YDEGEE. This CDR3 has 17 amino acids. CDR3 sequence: CASTYLRPGSAGDEQFF. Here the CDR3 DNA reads TGTGCCAGCACCTACCTCAGGCCCGGGTCCGCCGGCGATGAGCAGTTCTTC.

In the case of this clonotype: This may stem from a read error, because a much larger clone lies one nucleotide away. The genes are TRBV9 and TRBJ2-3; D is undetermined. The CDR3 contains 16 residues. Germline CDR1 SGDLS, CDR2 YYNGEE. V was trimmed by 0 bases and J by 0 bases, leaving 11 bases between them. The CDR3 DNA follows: TGTGCCAGCAGCGTAGAGGGCGAGAGGAGCACAGATACGCAGTATTTT. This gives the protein CASSVEGERSTDTQYF.

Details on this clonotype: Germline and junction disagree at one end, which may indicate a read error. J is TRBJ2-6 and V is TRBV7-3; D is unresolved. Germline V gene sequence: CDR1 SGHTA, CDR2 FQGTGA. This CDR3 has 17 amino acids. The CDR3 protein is CAGSLGPALDGANVLTF. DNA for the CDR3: TGTGCCGGCAGCTTAGGGCCCGCTCTGGATGGGGCCAACGTCCTGACTTTC.

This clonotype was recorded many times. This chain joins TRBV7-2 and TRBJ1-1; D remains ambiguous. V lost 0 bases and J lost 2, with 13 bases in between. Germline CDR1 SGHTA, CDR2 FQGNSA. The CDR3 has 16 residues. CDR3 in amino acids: CASSLALWAGNTEAFF. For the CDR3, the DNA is TGTGCCAGCAGCTTAGCGCTTTGGGCAGGCAACACTGAAGCTTTCTTT.

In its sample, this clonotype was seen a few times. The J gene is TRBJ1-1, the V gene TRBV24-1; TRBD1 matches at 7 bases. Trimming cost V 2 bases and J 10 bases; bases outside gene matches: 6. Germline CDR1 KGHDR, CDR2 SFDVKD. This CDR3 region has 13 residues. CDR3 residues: CATSDWTGEGAFF. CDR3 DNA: TGTGCCACCAGTGATTGGACAGGCGAGGGAGCTTTCTTT.

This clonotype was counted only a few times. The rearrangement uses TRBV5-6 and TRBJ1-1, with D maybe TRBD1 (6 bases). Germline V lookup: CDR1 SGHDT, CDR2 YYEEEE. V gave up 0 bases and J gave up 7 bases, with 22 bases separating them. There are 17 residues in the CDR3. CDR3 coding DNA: TGTGCCAGCAGCTTGGCAGGCCACCTGGGGCAGGGGTTTGAAGCTTTCTTT. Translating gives CASSLAGHLGQGFEAFF.

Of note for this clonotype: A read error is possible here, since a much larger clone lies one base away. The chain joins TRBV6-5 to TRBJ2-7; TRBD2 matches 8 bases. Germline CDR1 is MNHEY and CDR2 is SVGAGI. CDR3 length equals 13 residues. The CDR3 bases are TGTGCCAGCAGTTACGCGGGAGGCTACGAGCGGTACTTC. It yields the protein CASSYAGGYERYF.